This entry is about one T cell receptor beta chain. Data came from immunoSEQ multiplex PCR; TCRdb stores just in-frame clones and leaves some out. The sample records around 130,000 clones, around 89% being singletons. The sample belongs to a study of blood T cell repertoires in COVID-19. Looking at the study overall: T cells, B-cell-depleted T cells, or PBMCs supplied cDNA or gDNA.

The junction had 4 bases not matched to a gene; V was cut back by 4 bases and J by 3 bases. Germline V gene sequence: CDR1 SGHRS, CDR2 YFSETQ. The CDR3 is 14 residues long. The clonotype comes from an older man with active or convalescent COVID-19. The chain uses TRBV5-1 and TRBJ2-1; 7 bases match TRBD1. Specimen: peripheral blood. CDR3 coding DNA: TGCGCCAGCAGCATAGGACAGGTCTACAATGAGCAGTTCTTC. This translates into CASSIGQVYNEQFF. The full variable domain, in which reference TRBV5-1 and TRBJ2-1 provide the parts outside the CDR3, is KAGVTQTPRYLIKTRGQQVTLSCSPISGHRSVSWYQQTPGQGLQFLFEYFSETQRNKGNFPGRFSGRQFSNSRSEMNVSTLELGDSALYLCASSIGQVYNEQFFGPGTRLTVL.